Below, 8 T cell receptor beta chains from the same sample are listed, as sequenced in a study of control samples from healthy donors and cancer patients. Measured with immunoSEQ multiplex PCR; TCRdb has only the in-frame clones, and not every one. The data show more than 65,000 clones, more than 75% seen once. Specimen: blood. These receptor sequences come from a man aged 50-59 years in good health.

This clone was seen only once. The gene calls are TRBV2 and TRBJ1-1, with 7 bases matching TRBD1. The CDR3 totals 14 residues. Trimming at V came to 7 bases and at J to 1 base, leaving 6 bases not matched to a gene. Germline assignment: CDR1 SNHLY and CDR2 FYNNEI. CDR3 in amino acids: CASNIQGRNTEAFF. For the CDR3, the DNA is TGTGCCAGCAATATACAGGGGAGGAACACTGAAGCTTTCTTT.

The chain links TRBV7-6 to TRBJ1-1; the match to TRBD1 covers 8 bases. The germline V gene has CDR1 SGHVS and CDR2 FNYEAQ. After removal of 5 bases from V and 1 base from J, the junction contained 3 bases not matched to a gene. The CDR3 is made up of 14 amino acids. CDR3 nucleotide sequence: TGTGCCAGCAGCCTGGGACAGGAGAACACTGAAGCTTTCTTT. Protein sequence: CASSLGQENTEAFF.

V is TRBV11-3 and J is TRBJ2-1, with TRBD2 matching 7 bases. V lost 0 bases, J lost 15 bases, and 23 bases stayed unmatched. The CDR3 is 18 residues long. Germline V gene sequence: CDR1 SGHNT, CDR2 YENEEA. CDR3 loop: CASSLDSSYGGGPFYLFF. As DNA, the CDR3 is TGTGCCAGCAGCTTAGATTCATCTTATGGGGGAGGGCCGTTTTACTTGTTCTTC.

CDR3 protein: CASKPSLPNSPLHF. The DNA for the CDR3 is TGTGCCAGCAAGCCCAGCCTGCCTAATTCACCCCTCCACTTT. The chain carries TRBV28 and TRBJ1-6; D uncertain. The CDR3 spans 14 residues. Germline V gene sequence: CDR1 MDHEN, CDR2 SYDVKM. The ends were cut back, 7 bases at V and 6 bases at J, with 13 bases in the middle.

The chain links TRBV5-1 to TRBJ2-3, with TRBD1 matching over 10 bases. This CDR3 is built from 15 residues. With 4 bases clipped from V and 2 bases from J, the junction kept 4 bases outside the gene matches. Per germline, CDR1 SGHRS and CDR2 YFSETQ. Here the CDR3 reads CASSEDRGDTDTQYF. In DNA, the CDR3 is TGCGCCAGCAGCGAGGACAGGGGGGACACAGATACGCAGTATTTT.

The gene calls are TRBV9 and TRBJ2-2, with D perhaps TRBD2 (6 bases). V lost 0 bases, J lost 5 bases, and 17 bases lay in between. The CDR3 has 17 amino acids. Germline CDR1 and CDR2: SGDLS and YYNGEE. For the CDR3, the DNA is TGTGCCAGCAGCGTAGGTACGGTCACCGGAGGGACCGGGGAGCTGTTTTTT. This gives the protein CASSVGTVTGGTGELFF.

This chain connects TRBV10-3 to TRBJ2-3, with D unclear. The CDR3 is 12 amino acids. Germline CDR1 reads ENHRY; CDR2 reads SYGVKD. The V end was cut by 10 bases, the J end by 2 bases, with 10 bases between. CDR3 nucleotide sequence: TGTGCCACCGCCTCCGACACAGATACGCAGTATTTT. Translation: CATASDTDTQYF.

This chain links TRBV4-1 with TRBJ2-3; 7 nucleotides line up with TRBD2. Per germline, CDR1 MGHRA and CDR2 YSYEKL. With 5 bases clipped from V and 2 bases from J, the junction kept 7 bases outside the gene matches. The CDR3 consists of 15 residues. The CDR3 reads CASSDSGLTTDTQYF. The CDR3 DNA follows: TGCGCCAGCAGCGATTCGGGACTAACCACAGATACGCAGTATTTT.